This T cell receptor (beta chain) was profiled in a study of shared clonotypes between healthy human individuals. Germline CDR1 and CDR2: MNHEY and SMNVEV (reference sequence). V lost 3 bases and J 3 bases, leaving 9 bases between the germline ends. The CDR3 covers 14 residues. Adult donors, all healthy and HIV-negative, had no recent acute infections or vaccinations. Study-wide points: The naive CD4 repertoires of several donors were compared, and around 5% of clonotypes were shared.

Details on this clone: Its antigen is not known.

The test was conducted at deep level. The method was immunoSEQ multiplex PCR; TCRdb's version includes in-frame clones alone and lacks a portion of them. The profile shows some 580,000 clones, approximately 97% of them singletons. The sequence was obtained from a woman aged 30 to 39 in good health. Material for sequencing was naive CD4+ T cells sorted from blood. Regarding subset: CD45RA+ positively selected. This chain uses TRBV27 with TRBJ1-5; unclear D gene. CDR3 in amino acids: CASSLREANQPQHF. CDR3 coding DNA: TGTGCCAGCAGTTTGAGGGAGGCCAATCAGCCCCAGCATTTT.